This TCR beta chain was sequenced during a study of T cells expressing NK-cell markers. Study-level background: CD3+CD56+NKG2C+, CD3+CD56+NKG2C- and CD3+CD56-NKG2C+ T cells, once sorted, supplied the TCR beta repertoires.

For each CDR3 protein, TCRdb gives one entry from its re-call of the 5' RACE reads, without DNA. This sample's table reports roughly 420,000 distinct CDR3 sequences. There are 15 residues in the CDR3. Germline values: CDR1 SGHTA, CDR2 FQGNSA. This receptor was taken from a woman between 18 and 70 years old in good health. The V gene is TRBV7-2, the J gene TRBJ1-5; TCRdb's D call, TRBD1, is unchecked because there is no DNA. Material: blood T cells: a sorted CD56 or NKG2C T cell subset, CD4+ or CD8+ T cells, or bulk PBMC T cells (not recorded which). The CDR3 sequence is CASSLGQGWYQPQHF.